The subject of this entry is one TCR beta chain. The assay was immunoSEQ multiplex PCR, and TCRdb's table has in-frame clones only and misses some. The table includes under 150,000 clones, about 90% detected once. This sample stems from a study of control samples from healthy donors and cancer patients. The CDR3 runs 12 residues. V lost 1 base to trimming and J lost 6 bases, with 4 bases between them. Germline CDR1 and CDR2: MDHEN and SYDVKM. The sequenced sample consisted of blood. The origin of this receptor is a man aged 55 to 70 in good health. The chain is built from TRBV28 and TRBJ2-1, with D unclear. The CDR3 region is CASSLLVNEQFF. CDR3 coding DNA: TGTGCCAGCAGTTTATTGGTCAATGAGCAGTTCTTC. Combining the CDR3 with reference TRBV28 and TRBJ2-1 gives the whole variable domain DVKVTQSSRYLVKRTGEKVFLECVQDMDHENMFWYRQDPGLGLRLIYFSYDVKMKEKGDIPEGYSVSREKKERFSLILESASTNQTSMYLCASSLLVNEQFFGPGTRLTVL.